This TCR beta chain derives from a study of OX40 agonist ivuxolimab in advanced cancers. About the research overall: An agonistic anti-OX40 (CD134) antibody, ivuxolimab, was used to treat the patients. With a range of roughly 20 to 80, age averaged 60 years, and around 83% were male.

Broader study findings: Mean expanded clone counts were higher in CD8+ than CD4+ T cells.

Remarks on this clone: Antigen specificity is unknown.

The data were produced by immunoSEQ multiplex PCR, yet TCRdb's version contains in-frame clones alone and is incomplete. The profile covers around 27,000 clones, with more than 70% appearing a single time and 22% taken by the ten largest. V lost 5 bases and J 2 bases, leaving 4 bases between the germline ends. CDR1 and CDR2 from the germline V gene are SGHRS and YFSETQ. The CDR3 is made up of 12 amino acids. This chain uses TRBV5-1 with TRBJ2-2; no reliable D call. The receptor was isolated from an adult with an advanced solid tumor such as melanoma, head and neck, liver or kidney cancer. The material was CD4+ or CD8+ T cells sorted from blood, obtained in a trial of the OX40 agonist ivuxolimab. As DNA, the CDR3 is TGCGCCAGCAGTTTCAACACCGGGGAGCTGTTTTTT. Translated: CASSFNTGELFF. The whole variable domain, filled in from reference TRBV5-1 and TRBJ2-2, reads KAGVTQTPRYLIKTRGQQVTLSCSPISGHRSVSWYQQTPGQGLQFLFEYFSETQRNKGNFPGRFSGRQFSNSRSEMNVSTLELGDSALYLCASSFNTGELFFGEGSRLTVL.